This T cell receptor (beta chain) was profiled in a study of Tregs in tolerant kidney transplant recipients. Study results and caveats: This study did not directly address biological reproducibility. Validation in larger populations is needed because few patients were studied.

As concerns this clone: Its antigen is currently unknown.

CD4+CD25+CD127- Tregs, CD4+CD25- non-Tregs, CD4 and CD8 cells were sorted. The CDR3 has 16 amino acids. The germline V gene encodes CDR1 LGHNA and CDR2 YNFKEQ. V gave up 1 base and J gave up 4 bases; unmatched junction bases: 6. Only in-frame clones appear in the TCRdb table, and some are missing; sequencing was by immunoSEQ multiplex PCR. The sample has about 240,000 clones; roughly 84% are singletons. The chain couples TRBV4-2 to TRBJ2-5; 10 bases fit TRBD2. The clonotype was recovered from a human donor in good health. The sample was CD4+ T cells from blood. Here the CDR3 DNA reads TGTGCCAGCAGCCAAGCTGTAAGCGGGGGGGGAGAGACCCAGTACTTC. Residues: CASSQAVSGGGETQYF.